This T cell receptor beta chain was recovered during a study of regulatory T cells in long-lasting Graves disease. Study findings and constraints: When disease was persistent, TRBV28, TRBJ1-2 and TRBJ2-5 were the favored segments.

Sample time point: newly diagnosed GD, antithyroid drugs for less than 3 months. The TCR library was prepared using RNA isolated from PBMCs. Building the TCR beta libraries relied on iRepertoire HTBI primers, and CDR3 regions underwent Arm-PCR. TCRdb independently ran MiXCR on the multiplex PCR reads; one entry per CDR3 protein. Of 200,000 to 250,000 distinct CDR3 sequences listed, around 16% are singletons. From germline, CDR1 is LGHDT and CDR2 YNNKEL (reference sequence). The CDR3 length is 13 residues. The table lists this clonotype with a few counts. Its antigen is unidentified. This may arise from a read error, as a much more abundant clone is one base away.

This receptor was obtained from a female donor with Graves disease. Sequenced here: peripheral blood mononuclear cells (PBMCs), sampled at new diagnosis, from a patient treated with antithyroid drugs. The chain uses TRBV3-1 and TRBJ2-4; D perhaps matches TRBD1 (6 bases). The CDR3 sequence: CAGRDIAKNIQYF. In DNA form, the CDR3 reads TGTGCCGGCAGGGACATAGCCAAAAACATTCAGTACTTC.